This T cell receptor (beta chain) was identified in a study of blood T cell repertoires in COVID-19 (dated by TCRdb to 2018 to 2021). Background for the entire study: Samples from collaborators originated in the United States, Italy and Spain and spanned both the acute and convalescent phases of COVID-19. The samples were drawn from the first 160 participants of the ongoing ImmuneRACE study and from under 1,500 subjects provided by 6 global collaborators. Sample metadata almost always included a de-identified subject ID, COVID-19 status, age in years and sex. The material from the prospective study consisted of cDNA or gDNA derived from T cells, B-cell-depleted T cells, or PBMCs. Where available, HLA class I and class II types were taken from metadata supplied by the sample provider and were not determined by assay-based typing. Deeply sampled blood TCRbeta repertoires from subjects exposed to, actively infected with, or recovered from COVID-19 were included in the dataset. The repertoires were released in a freely available public database meant as a resource for research on the immune response to SARS-CoV-2.

The cysteine opens and the phenylalanine closes a CDR3 of 16 amino acids. This entry keeps only the CDR3 DNA: 48 bases, framed from base 1. Trimming costs V 5 bases and J 7 bases, and their ends lie 24 bases apart. The germline V gene encodes CDR1 MDHEN and CDR2 SYDVKM. TCRbeta CDR3 regions were amplified from genomic DNA using the immunoSEQ Assay, a bias-controlled multiplex PCR. The paper's processing steps were these. Within the assay, amplification of reference gene primers was used to estimate how many nucleated cells each sample contained. To quantify the absolute abundance of each unique TCRbeta CDR3 rearrangement, sequence reads were collapsed and filtered. For each sample, productive Simpson clonality was calculated as the square root of Simpson's diversity index across productive rearrangements. TCRdb took this table from immuneACCESS and kept in-frame rearrangements with V and J called. Such tables lack part of the clones; where checked against another copy, unresolved V genes explain under half of the gap, and the rest is unexplained. V and J calls and clone size follow that table, whereas D and trimming were derived from the DNA. The sample profile shows roughly 170,000 clones; about 83% of them were found once. The top ten clonotypes cover 7.5% to 8% of the sample.

As to this clone: Its antigen target is currently unknown. The record has no base qualities; no much larger clone is one base away.

Samples from volunteer blood donors who had recovered from COVID-19 were contributed by a second Seattle source. Collaborating institutions collected whole blood in K2EDTA tubes following their own protocols. Collaborator samples were shipped for TCRbeta analysis as frozen whole blood, isolated PBMCs, or DNA extracted from either sample type. Here is what the overall study found, with its caveats: The amount of clinical and demographic metadata varied by source and participant and was provided uncurated.

The origin of this receptor is a middle-aged man who had recovered from COVID-19. Input material: peripheral blood. The chain was built from TRBV28 and TRBJ2-7, and possibly TRBD2, on 6 matching bases. CDR3 sequence: CASSPFSGYELGEQYF. The nucleotides read TGTGCCAGCAGTCCCTTTAGCGGATATGAATTGGGGGAGCAGTACTTC.